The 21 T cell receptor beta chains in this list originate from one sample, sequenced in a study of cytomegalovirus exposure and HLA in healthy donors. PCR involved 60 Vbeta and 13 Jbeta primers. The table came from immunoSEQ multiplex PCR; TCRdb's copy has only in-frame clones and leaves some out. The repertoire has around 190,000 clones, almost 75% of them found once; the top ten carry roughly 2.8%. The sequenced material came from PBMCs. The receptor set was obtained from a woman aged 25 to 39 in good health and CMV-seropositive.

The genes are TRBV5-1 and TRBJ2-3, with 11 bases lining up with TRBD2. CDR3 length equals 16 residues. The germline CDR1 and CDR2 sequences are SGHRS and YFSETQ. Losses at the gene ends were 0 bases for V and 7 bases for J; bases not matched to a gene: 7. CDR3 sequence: CASSLGLAGGKNTQYF. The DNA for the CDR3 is TGCGCCAGCAGCTTGGGTCTAGCGGGGGGCAAAAATACGCAGTATTTT.

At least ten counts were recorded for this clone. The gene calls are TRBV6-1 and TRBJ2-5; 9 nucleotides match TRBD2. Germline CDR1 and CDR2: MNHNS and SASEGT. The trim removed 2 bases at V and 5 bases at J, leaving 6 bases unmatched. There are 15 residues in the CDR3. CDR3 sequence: CASSEIAGEAETQYF. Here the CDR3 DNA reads TGTGCCAGCAGTGAAATAGCGGGAGAGGCGGAGACCCAGTACTTC.

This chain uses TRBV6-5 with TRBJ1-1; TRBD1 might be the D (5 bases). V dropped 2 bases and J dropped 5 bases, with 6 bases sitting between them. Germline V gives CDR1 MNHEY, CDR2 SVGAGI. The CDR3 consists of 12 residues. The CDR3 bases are TGTGCCAGCAGTTACGGGGGGACTGAAGCTTTCTTT. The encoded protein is CASSYGGTEAFF.

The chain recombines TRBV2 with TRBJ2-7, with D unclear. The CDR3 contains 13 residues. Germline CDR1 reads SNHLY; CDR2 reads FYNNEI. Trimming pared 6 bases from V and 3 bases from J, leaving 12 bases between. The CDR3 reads CASRLVRDYEQYF. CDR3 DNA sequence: TGTGCCAGCAGACTGGTTAGAGACTACGAGCAGTACTTC. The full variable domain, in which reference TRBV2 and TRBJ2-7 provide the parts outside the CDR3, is EPEVTQTPSHQVTQMGQEVILRCVPISNHLYFYWYRQILGQKVEFLVSFYNNEISEKSEIFDDQFSVERPDGSNFTLKIRSTKLEDSAMYFCASRLVRDYEQYFGPGTRLTVT.

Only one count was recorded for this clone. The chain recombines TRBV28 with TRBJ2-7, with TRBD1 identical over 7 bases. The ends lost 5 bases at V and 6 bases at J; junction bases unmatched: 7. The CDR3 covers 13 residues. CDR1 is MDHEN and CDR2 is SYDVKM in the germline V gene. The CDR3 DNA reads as TGTGCCAGCAGTCCCTCGGGACAGTTCGAGCAGTACTTC. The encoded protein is CASSPSGQFEQYF.

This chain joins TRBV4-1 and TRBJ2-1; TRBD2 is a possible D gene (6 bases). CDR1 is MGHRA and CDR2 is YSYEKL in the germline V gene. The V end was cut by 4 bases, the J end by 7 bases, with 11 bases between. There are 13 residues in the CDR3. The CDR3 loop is CASSPRGRNEQFF. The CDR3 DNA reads TGCGCCAGCAGCCCTAGAGGGAGGAATGAGCAGTTCTTC.

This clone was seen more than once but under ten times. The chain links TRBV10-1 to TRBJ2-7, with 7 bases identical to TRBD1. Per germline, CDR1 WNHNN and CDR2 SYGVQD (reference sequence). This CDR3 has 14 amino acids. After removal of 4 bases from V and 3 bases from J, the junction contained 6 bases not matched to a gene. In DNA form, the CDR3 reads TGCGCCAGCAGTGGAGGGGGCAGAAACTACGAGCAGTACTTC. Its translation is CASSGGGRNYEQYF.

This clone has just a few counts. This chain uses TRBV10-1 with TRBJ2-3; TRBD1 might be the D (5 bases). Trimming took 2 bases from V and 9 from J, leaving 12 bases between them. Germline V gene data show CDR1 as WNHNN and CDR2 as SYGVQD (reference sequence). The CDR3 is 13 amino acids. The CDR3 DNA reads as TGCGCCAGCAGTGAGCAGGGCGAGATAACGCAGTATTTT. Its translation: CASSEQGEITQYF.

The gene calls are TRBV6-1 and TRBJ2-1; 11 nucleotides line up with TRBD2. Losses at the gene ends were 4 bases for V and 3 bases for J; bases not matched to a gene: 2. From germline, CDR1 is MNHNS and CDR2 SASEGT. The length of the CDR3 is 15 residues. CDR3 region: CASSVGLAVYNEQFF. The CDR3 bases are TGTGCCAGCAGTGTGGGACTAGCGGTCTACAATGAGCAGTTCTTC.

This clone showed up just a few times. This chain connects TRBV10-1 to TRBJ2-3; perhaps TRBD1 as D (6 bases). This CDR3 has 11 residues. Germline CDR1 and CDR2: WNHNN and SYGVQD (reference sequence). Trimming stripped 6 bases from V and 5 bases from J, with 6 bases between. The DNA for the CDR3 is TGCGCCAGCAGGGACAGAGATACGCAGTATTTT. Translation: CASRDRDTQYF.

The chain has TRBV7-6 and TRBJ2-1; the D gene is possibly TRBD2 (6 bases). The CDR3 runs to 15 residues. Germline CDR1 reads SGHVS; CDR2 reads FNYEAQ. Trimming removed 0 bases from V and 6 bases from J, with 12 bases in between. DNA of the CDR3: TGTGCCAGCAGCTTAGCACGTTTGGGAGGCAATGAGCAGTTCTTC. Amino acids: CASSLARLGGNEQFF. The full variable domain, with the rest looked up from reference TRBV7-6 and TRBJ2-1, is GAGVSQSPRYKVTKRGQDVALRCDPISGHVSLYWYRQALGQGPEFLTYFNYEAQQDKSGLPNDRFSAERPEGSISTLTIQRTEQRDSAMYRCASSLARLGGNEQFFGPGTRLTVL.

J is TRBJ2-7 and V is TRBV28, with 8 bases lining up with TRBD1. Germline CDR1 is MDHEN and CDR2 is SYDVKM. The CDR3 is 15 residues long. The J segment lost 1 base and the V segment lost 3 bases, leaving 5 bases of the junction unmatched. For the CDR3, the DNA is TGTGCCAGCAGTTTCGGACAGGGTCCTTCCTACGAGCAGTACTTC. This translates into CASSFGQGPSYEQYF. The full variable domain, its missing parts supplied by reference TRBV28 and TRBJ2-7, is DVKVTQSSRYLVKRTGEKVFLECVQDMDHENMFWYRQDPGLGLRLIYFSYDVKMKEKGDIPEGYSVSREKKERFSLILESASTNQTSMYLCASSFGQGPSYEQYFGPGTRLTVT.

CDR3 nucleotides: TGTGCCAGCAGCTTGGGATTATGGAGGGAGGGACTGGAGACCCAGTACTTC. Amino acids: CASSLGLWREGLETQYF. The rearrangement joins TRBV5-8 to TRBJ2-5, with TRBD2 identical over 7 bases. Per the germline V gene, CDR1 is SGHTS and CDR2 is YDEGEE. There are 17 residues in the CDR3. V lost 0 bases, J lost 5 bases, and 13 bases stayed unmatched. Supplemented by reference TRBV5-8 and TRBJ2-5, the full variable domain reads EAGVTQSPTHLIKTRGQQATLRCSPISGHTSVYWYQQALGLGLQFLLWYDEGEERNRGNFPPRFSGRQFPNYSSELNVNALELEDSALYLCASSLGLWREGLETQYFGPGTRLLVL.

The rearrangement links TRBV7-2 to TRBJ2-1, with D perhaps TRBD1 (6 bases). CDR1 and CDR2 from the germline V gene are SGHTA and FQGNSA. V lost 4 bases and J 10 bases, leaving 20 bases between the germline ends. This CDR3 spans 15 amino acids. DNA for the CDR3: TGTGCCAGCAGCTCGGGCCCAGGGGCCCTCCTAGAGCAGTTCTTC. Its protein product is CASSSGPGALLEQFF.

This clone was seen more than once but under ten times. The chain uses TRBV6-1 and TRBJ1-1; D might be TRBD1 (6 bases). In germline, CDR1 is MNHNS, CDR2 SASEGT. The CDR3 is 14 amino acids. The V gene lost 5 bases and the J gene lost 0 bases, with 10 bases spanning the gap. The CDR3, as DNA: TGTGCCAGCAGTACAGGGATGATGAACACTGAAGCTTTCTTT. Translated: CASSTGMMNTEAFF.

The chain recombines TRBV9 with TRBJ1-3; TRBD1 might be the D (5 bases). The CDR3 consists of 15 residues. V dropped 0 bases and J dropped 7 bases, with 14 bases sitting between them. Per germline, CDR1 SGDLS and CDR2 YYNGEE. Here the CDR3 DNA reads TGTGCCAGCAGCGTAGGTTCAGGGATGGCGAACACCATATATTTT. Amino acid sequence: CASSVGSGMANTIYF. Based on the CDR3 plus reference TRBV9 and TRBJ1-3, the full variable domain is DSGVTQTPKHLITATGQRVTLRCSPRSGDLSVYWYQQSLDQGLQFLIQYYNGEERAKGNILERFSAQQFPDLHSELNLSSLELGDSALYFCASSVGSGMANTIYFGEGSWLTVV.

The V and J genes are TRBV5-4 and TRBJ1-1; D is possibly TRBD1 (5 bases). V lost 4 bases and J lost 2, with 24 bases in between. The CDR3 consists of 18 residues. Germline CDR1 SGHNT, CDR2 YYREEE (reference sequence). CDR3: CASSPLFPPMGTNTEAFF. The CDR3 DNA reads TGTGCCAGCAGCCCCCTTTTTCCCCCTATGGGGACTAACACTGAAGCTTTCTTT.

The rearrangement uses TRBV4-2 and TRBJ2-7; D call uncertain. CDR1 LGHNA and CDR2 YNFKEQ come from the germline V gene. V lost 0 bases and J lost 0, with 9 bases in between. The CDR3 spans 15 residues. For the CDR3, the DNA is TGTGCCAGCAGCCAAGATAAGGCGGCCTCCTACGAGCAGTACTTC. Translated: CASSQDKAASYEQYF.

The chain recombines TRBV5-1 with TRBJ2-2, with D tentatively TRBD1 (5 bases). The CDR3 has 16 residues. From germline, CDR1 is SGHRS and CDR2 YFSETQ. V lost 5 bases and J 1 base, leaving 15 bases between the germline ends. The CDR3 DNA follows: TGCGCCAGCAGTTACGACAGCCTTAAGAACACCGGGGAGCTGTTTTTT. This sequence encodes CASSYDSLKNTGELFF.

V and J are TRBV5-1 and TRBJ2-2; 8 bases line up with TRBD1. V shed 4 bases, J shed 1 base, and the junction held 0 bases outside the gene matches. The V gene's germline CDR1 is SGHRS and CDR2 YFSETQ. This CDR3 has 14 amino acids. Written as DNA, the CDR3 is TGCGCCAGCAGCGGGACAGGGAACACCGGGGAGCTGTTTTTT. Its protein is CASSGTGNTGELFF.

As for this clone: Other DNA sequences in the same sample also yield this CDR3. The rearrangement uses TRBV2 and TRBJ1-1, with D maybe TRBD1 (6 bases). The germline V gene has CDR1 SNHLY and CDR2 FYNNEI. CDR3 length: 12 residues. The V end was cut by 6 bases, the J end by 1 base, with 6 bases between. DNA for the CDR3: TGTGCCAGCAGAGGGGGGAACACTGAAGCTTTCTTT. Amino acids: CASRGGNTEAFF.